The present TCR beta chain was sequenced within a study of blood T cell repertoires in COVID-19. The wider study: Samples of COVID-19 (acute and convalescent) were obtained from the United States, Italy and Spain.

Between the trimmed V and J ends, which lost 5 bases and 8 bases, there was a span of 9 bases. The germline V gene has CDR1 MGHDK and CDR2 SYGVNS. This CDR3 contains 11 residues. The protocol was immunoSEQ multiplex PCR, while the TCRdb copy is restricted to in-frame clones and leaves out a portion. The sample has roughly 35,000 clones; 85% are singletons. This TCR was sampled from a human donor with acute or convalescent COVID-19. The donor label of this sample is uncertain. The sequencing input was peripheral blood. The chain has TRBV25-1 and TRBJ1-1; D is undetermined. The CDR3 spells CASSQRKEAFF. CDR3 bases: TGTGCCAGCAGTCAGCGTAAAGAAGCTTTCTTT.